This T cell receptor beta chain was recovered during a study of CD8 T cells in ankylosing spondylitis. Broader study findings: Reports of some motif variants in reactive arthritis synovial fluid and blood predate this one. Seemingly characteristic of ankylosing spondylitis blood was a TCR beta motif consisting of 7 or 8 highly homologous variants.

Quantitative 5'-RACE with molecular barcodes produced the TCR beta libraries. MiXCR was run by TCRdb on the 5' RACE reads, yielding one entry per CDR3 protein. The sample has roughly 300,000 distinct CDR3 sequences, under 8.5% seen once; the top ten hold 13% to 15%. Germline assignment: CDR1 LGHDT and CDR2 YNNKEL (reference sequence). The CDR3 runs to 15 residues. V shed 3 bases and J 1 base; nucleotides not matched to a gene: 5. Comments on this clonotype: Antigen: not known.

Specimen: blood, either unsorted or a sorted T cell fraction (not recorded which). This TCR was sampled from a male donor with ankylosing spondylitis. V usage is TRBV3-1 and J usage is TRBJ2-7, with 8 nucleotides matching TRBD2. CDR3 sequence: CASSHSGGWSYEQYF. The DNA of the CDR3 is TGTGCCAGCAGCCATTCGGGAGGGTGGTCCTACGAGCAGTACTTC.